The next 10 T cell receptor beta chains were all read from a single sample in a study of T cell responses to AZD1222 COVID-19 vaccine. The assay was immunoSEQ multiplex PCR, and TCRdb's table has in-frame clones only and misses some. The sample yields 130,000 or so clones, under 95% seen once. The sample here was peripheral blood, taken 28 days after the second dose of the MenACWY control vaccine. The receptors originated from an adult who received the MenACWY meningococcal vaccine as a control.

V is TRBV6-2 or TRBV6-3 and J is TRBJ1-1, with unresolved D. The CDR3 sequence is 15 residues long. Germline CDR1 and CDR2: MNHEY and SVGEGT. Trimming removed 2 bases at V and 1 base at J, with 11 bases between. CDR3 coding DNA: TGTGCCAGCAGTTACGTTGGCAGCCCGAACACTGAAGCTTTCTTT. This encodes CASSYVGSPNTEAFF.

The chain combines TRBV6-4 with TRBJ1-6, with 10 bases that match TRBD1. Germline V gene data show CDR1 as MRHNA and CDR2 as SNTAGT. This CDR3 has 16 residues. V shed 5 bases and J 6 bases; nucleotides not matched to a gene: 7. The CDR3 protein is CASSNNWDRGNSPLHF. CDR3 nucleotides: TGTGCCAGCAGTAATAATTGGGACAGGGGTAATTCACCCCTCCACTTT.

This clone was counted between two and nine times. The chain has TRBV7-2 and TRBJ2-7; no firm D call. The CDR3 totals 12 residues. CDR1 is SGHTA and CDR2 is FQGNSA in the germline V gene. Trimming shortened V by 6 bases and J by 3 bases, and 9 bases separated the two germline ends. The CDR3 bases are TGTGCCAGCAGTCCGGGTCACTACGAGCAGTACTTC. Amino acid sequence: CASSPGHYEQYF.

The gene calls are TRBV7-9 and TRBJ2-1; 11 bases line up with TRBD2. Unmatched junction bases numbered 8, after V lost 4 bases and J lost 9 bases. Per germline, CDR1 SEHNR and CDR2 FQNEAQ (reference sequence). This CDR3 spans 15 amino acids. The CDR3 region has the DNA TGTGCCAGCAGCTCCCTAGCGGGGGGTGTCATTGAGCAGTTCTTC. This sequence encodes CASSSLAGGVIEQFF.

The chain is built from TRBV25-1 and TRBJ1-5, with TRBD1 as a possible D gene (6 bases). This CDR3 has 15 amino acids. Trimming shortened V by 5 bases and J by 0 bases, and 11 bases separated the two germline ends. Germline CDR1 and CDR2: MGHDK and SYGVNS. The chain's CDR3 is CASSWGASSNQPQHF. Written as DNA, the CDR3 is TGTGCCAGCAGTTGGGGGGCGAGTAGCAATCAGCCCCAGCATTTT.

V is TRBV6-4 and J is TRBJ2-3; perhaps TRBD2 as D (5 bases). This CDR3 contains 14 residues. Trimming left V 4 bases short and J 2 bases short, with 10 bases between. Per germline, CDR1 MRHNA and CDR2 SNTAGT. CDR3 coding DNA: TGTGCCAGCAGTGTCGGGGAAAACACAGATACGCAGTATTTT. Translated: CASSVGENTDTQYF.

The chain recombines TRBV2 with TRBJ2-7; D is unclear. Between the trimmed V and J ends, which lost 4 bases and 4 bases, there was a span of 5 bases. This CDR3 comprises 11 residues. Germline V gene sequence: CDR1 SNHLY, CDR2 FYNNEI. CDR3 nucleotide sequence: TGTGCCAGCAGTGGACTTTACGAGCAGTACTTC. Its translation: CASSGLYEQYF. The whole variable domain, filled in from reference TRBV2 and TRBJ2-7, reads EPEVTQTPSHQVTQMGQEVILRCVPISNHLYFYWYRQILGQKVEFLVSFYNNEISEKSEIFDDQFSVERPDGSNFTLKIRSTKLEDSAMYFCASSGLYEQYFGPGTRLTVT.

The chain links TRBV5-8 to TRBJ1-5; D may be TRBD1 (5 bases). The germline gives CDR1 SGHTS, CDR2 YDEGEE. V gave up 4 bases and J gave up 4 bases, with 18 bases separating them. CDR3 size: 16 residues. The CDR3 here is CASSPPQGGGNQPQHF. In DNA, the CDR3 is TGTGCCAGCAGCCCACCGCAGGGAGGCGGGAATCAGCCCCAGCATTTT.

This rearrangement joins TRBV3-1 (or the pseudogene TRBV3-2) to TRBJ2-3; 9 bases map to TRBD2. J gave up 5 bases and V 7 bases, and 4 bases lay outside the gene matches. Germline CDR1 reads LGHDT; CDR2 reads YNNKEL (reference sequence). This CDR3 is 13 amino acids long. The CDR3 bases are TGTGCCAGCACACAGCGGGGGGTAGATACGCAGTATTTT. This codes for CASTQRGVDTQYF.

CDR3 nucleotides: TGTGCCAGCAGCGAGGGGGGGAGACATCAGCCCCAGCATTTT. Its translation is CASSEGGRHQPQHF. This chain uses TRBV7-9 with TRBJ1-5; D is perhaps TRBD1 (6 bases). The germline gives CDR1 SEHNR, CDR2 FQNEAQ (reference sequence). Trimming shortened V by 5 bases and J by 5 bases, and 13 bases separated the two germline ends. The CDR3 length is 14 residues.